This TCR beta chain was sequenced during a study of T cell responses to AZD1222 COVID-19 vaccine. Measured with immunoSEQ multiplex PCR; TCRdb has only the in-frame clones, and not every one. Of about 120,000 clones detected, about 86% appear once; the ten largest clones hold around 3%. Study conclusions and caveats: Baseline seropositives among AZD1222 recipients totaled only 5 to 7.

This clone was detected only once. Its antigen is unidentified. This CDR3 has 14 amino acids. The germline V and J ends were trimmed by 2 bases and 0 bases, with 7 bases remaining between them. Germline-derived CDR1 and CDR2 are SGHNT and YENEEA. This TCR was recovered from an adult who received the AZD1222 COVID-19 vaccine. The gene calls are TRBV11-3 and TRBJ1-1, with D uncertain. Sequencing used peripheral blood, obtained 28 days after the second AZD1222 dose. CDR3: CASSLSGVNTEAFF. DNA of the CDR3: TGTGCCAGCAGCTTATCTGGGGTGAACACTGAAGCTTTCTTT.